One sample yielded the 26 T cell receptor beta chains listed below, sequenced in a study of T cells after yellow fever vaccination. TCRdb reanalysed the 5' RACE reads using MiXCR and keeps one entry per CDR3 protein. The sample has nearly 550,000 distinct CDR3 sequences, around 21% seen once; the top ten hold around 15%. This sample comprised PBMCs, obtained 15 days after the yellow fever booster vaccination. The receptor source for this set is a man aged 25-40 years who received the YFV17D yellow fever vaccine.

The J gene is TRBJ2-7, the V gene TRBV20-1; 13 bases match TRBD2. CDR1 DFQATT and CDR2 SNEGSKA come from the germline V gene (reference sequence). CDR3 length: 14 residues. V gave up 7 bases and J gave up 5 bases; unmatched junction bases: 8. For the CDR3, the DNA is TGCAGTGTTCAAAGGACTAGCGGGAGAAACGAGCAGTACTTC. Residues: CSVQRTSGRNEQYF.

There are a few counts of this clonotype. The CDR3: CASSQPSGRAQETQYF. The CDR3 bases are TGTGCCAGCAGCCAACCAAGCGGGAGGGCTCAAGAGACCCAGTACTTC. The V and J genes are TRBV3-1 and TRBJ2-5; 10 bases line up with TRBD2. CDR1 LGHDT and CDR2 YNNKEL come from the germline V gene (reference sequence). V lost 2 bases to trimming and J lost 2 bases; unmatched junction nucleotides: 5. There are 16 residues in the CDR3.

This clonotype showed up many times. This CDR3 reads CASSARRRLSSEAFF. The CDR3 DNA follows: TGTGCCAGCAGCGCCAGGAGGCGACTCTCCTCTGAAGCTTTCTTT. The chain combines TRBV7-7 with TRBJ1-1; no definite D call. V was clipped by 5 bases and J by 6 bases, with 19 bases between them. CDR1 is SSHAT, CDR2 FNYEAQ, per germline (reference sequence). The CDR3 runs to 15 residues.

The J gene is TRBJ2-1, the V gene TRBV7-2; 12 bases fit TRBD2. J gave up 9 bases and V 1 base, and 10 bases lay outside the gene matches. This CDR3 spans 17 amino acids. CDR1 SGHTA and CDR2 FQGNSA come from the germline V gene. CDR3 in amino acids: CASSLGPVLAGGGEQFF. Here the CDR3 DNA reads TGTGCCAGCAGCTTAGGCCCGGTTCTAGCGGGAGGGGGTGAGCAGTTCTTC.

This clonotype was found a few times. V usage is TRBV6-5 and J usage is TRBJ2-7; 11 bases align to TRBD2. CDR1 and CDR2 from the germline V gene are MNHEY and SVGAGI. J was trimmed by 5 bases and V by 4 bases; bases with no gene match: 10. The CDR3 loop spans 16 amino acids. The CDR3 DNA is TGTGCCAGCAGTTCGCCACTACTAGCGGGAGTCAACGAGCAGTACTTC. This translates into CASSSPLLAGVNEQYF.

The J gene is TRBJ2-7, the V gene TRBV6-2 or TRBV6-3, with D possibly matching TRBD2 (6 bases). The CDR3 length is 18 residues. Germline V lookup: CDR1 MNHEY, CDR2 SVGEGT. Between the trimmed V and J ends, which lost 2 bases and 0 bases, there was a span of 20 bases. The CDR3 protein is CASSYPILGTGNSYEQYF. The CDR3, as DNA: TGTGCCAGCAGTTACCCTATCCTTGGGACTGGGAACTCCTACGAGCAGTACTTC.

This clonotype appeared a few times. The CDR3: CAWSVNTHQTSGRRYEQYF. In DNA, the CDR3 is TGTGCCTGGAGTGTAAATACGCACCAGACTAGCGGGAGACGATACGAGCAGTACTTC. J is TRBJ2-7 and V is TRBV30; 12 bases line up with TRBD2. Looked up from germline, CDR1 is GTSNPN and CDR2 is SVGIG (reference sequence). V gave up 0 bases and J gave up 4 bases; unmatched junction bases: 16. The CDR3 has 19 residues. The whole variable domain, filled in from reference TRBV30 and TRBJ2-7, reads SQTIHQWPATLVQPVGSPLSLECTVEGTSNPNLYWYRQAAGRGLQLLFYSVGIGQISSEVPQNLSASRPQDRQFILSSKKLLLSDSGFYLCAWSVNTHQTSGRRYEQYFGPGTRLTVT.

This clonotype was found a few times. J is TRBJ1-6 and V is TRBV20-1, with D perhaps TRBD1 (6 bases). This CDR3 comprises 13 residues. Trimming left V 5 bases short and J 7 bases short, with 12 bases between. CDR1 and CDR2 from the germline V gene are DFQATT and SNEGSKA (reference sequence). The CDR3 sequence: CSAGTGTNSPLHF. The CDR3 coding sequence is TGCAGTGCTGGTACAGGGACGAATTCACCCCTCCACTTT.

This clonotype has just a few counts. The gene calls are TRBV6-1 and TRBJ2-7; perhaps D is TRBD1 or TRBD2 (5 bases each). The CDR3 covers 12 residues. V was trimmed by 6 bases and J by 3 bases, leaving 9 bases between them. CDR1 and CDR2 (germline): MNHNS, SASEGT. CDR3 sequence: CASRAGGYEQYF. As DNA, the CDR3 is TGTGCCAGCAGAGCTGGGGGCTACGAGCAGTACTTC.

This clonotype showed up just a few times. The chain recombines TRBV5-1 with TRBJ2-1, with TRBD2 identical over 7 bases. Germline CDR1 reads SGHRS; CDR2 reads YFSETQ. The CDR3 extends over 13 amino acids. The ends lost 5 bases at V and 6 bases at J; junction bases unmatched: 5. CDR3 sequence reads: CASRAWGGNEQFF. Written as DNA, the CDR3 is TGCGCCAGCAGGGCTTGGGGGGGCAATGAGCAGTTCTTC.

This clonotype has only a few counts. The chain recombines TRBV9 with TRBJ2-5; D is unresolved. The CDR3 length is 14 residues. The ends were cut back, 0 bases at V and 5 bases at J, with 11 bases in the middle. Germline V CDR1 and CDR2: SGDLS, YYNGEE. DNA of the CDR3: TGTGCCAGCAGCGTAGAGCCCGGTCAGGAGACCCAGTACTTC. It translates to CASSVEPGQETQYF.

This clonotype was found a few times. The gene calls are TRBV24-1 and TRBJ2-3; 9 bases map to TRBD2. Germline V gene sequence: CDR1 KGHDR, CDR2 SFDVKD. V lost 2 bases, J lost 2 bases, and 10 bases stayed unmatched. The CDR3 totals 18 residues. The CDR3 spells CATSDSPATSGSTDTQYF. The CDR3 DNA reads as TGTGCCACCAGTGATTCCCCCGCGACTAGCGGCTCCACAGATACGCAGTATTTT.

This chain connects TRBV24-1 to TRBJ2-3; 11 nucleotides line up with TRBD2. V lost 4 bases to trimming and J lost 4 bases; unmatched junction nucleotides: 6. The CDR3 covers 16 residues. Germline loops: CDR1 KGHDR, CDR2 SFDVKD. CDR3 region: CATSEPGLAESDTQYF. CDR3 DNA: TGTGCCACCAGTGAACCGGGACTAGCGGAATCAGATACGCAGTATTTT.

This clonotype was picked up a small number of times. The chain uses TRBV5-5 and TRBJ2-2, with TRBD2 identical over 8 bases. The germline CDR1 and CDR2 sequences are SGHKS and YYEKEE (reference sequence). The CDR3 is made up of 15 amino acids. The CDR3 loop is CGSQRGTVNTGELFF. The CDR3 region has the DNA TGTGGGTCCCAGCGGGGGACGGTGAACACCGGGGAGCTGTTTTTT.

This clonotype showed up many times. The chain is built from TRBV15 and TRBJ2-3; D call uncertain. CDR1 and CDR2 (germline): LNHNV, YYDKDF (reference sequence). The germline V and J ends were trimmed by 0 bases and 6 bases, with 7 bases remaining between them. This CDR3 contains 13 residues. The DNA for the CDR3 is TGTGCCACCAGCAGAGATAGGTCCGATACGCAGTATTTT. Translation: CATSRDRSDTQYF.

The chain has TRBV29-1 and TRBJ1-1, with D hard to call. Germline assignment: CDR1 SQVTM and CDR2 ANQGSEA. The CDR3 consists of 13 residues. V lost 2 bases to trimming and J lost 0 bases, with 7 bases between them. The CDR3 sequence is CSVERFMNTEAFF. The CDR3 bases are TGCAGCGTTGAAAGGTTCATGAACACTGAAGCTTTCTTT.

This clonotype was counted between two and nine times. The rearrangement links TRBV20-1 to TRBJ2-3; D ambiguous. This CDR3 comprises 13 residues. V lost 3 bases to trimming and J lost 6 bases, with 13 bases between them. The germline gives CDR1 DFQATT, CDR2 SNEGSKA (reference sequence). The chain's CDR3 is CSASNRPGDTQYF. CDR3 coding DNA: TGCAGTGCTAGTAACCGGCCCGGGGATACGCAGTATTTT.

This clonotype was picked up a small number of times. The rearrangement uses TRBV20-1 and TRBJ2-1; perhaps TRBD2 as D (6 bases). The CDR3 runs to 14 residues. Germline values: CDR1 DFQATT, CDR2 SNEGSKA (reference sequence). V lost 3 bases and J lost 15, with 24 bases in between. CDR3 residues: CSASRLEEWLSPFF. CDR3 nucleotides: TGCAGTGCTAGTAGACTAGAAGAGTGGCTAAGCCCGTTCTTC.

This chain joins TRBV25-1 and TRBJ2-1; a weak D match, TRBD2 (6 bases). The CDR3 has 14 residues. V was trimmed by 4 bases and J by 6 bases, leaving 13 bases between them. Looked up from germline, CDR1 is MGHDK and CDR2 is SYGVNS. The CDR3 is CASSAAGGINEQFF. The DNA of the CDR3 is TGTGCCAGCAGTGCGGCGGGCGGGATCAATGAGCAGTTCTTC.

This clonotype has more than one count but fewer than ten. The genes are TRBV5-5 and TRBJ1-1, with a weak D call TRBD1 (6 bases). This CDR3 is built from 15 residues. Germline CDR1 SGHKS, CDR2 YYEKEE (reference sequence). V was clipped by 6 bases and J by 4 bases, with 19 bases between them. For the CDR3, the DNA is TGTGCCAGCACCCCGTCCGGGGGCAGGAGCACTGAAGCTTTCTTT. Translation gives CASTPSGGRSTEAFF.

The sample holds a few counts of this clonotype. The rearrangement uses TRBV6-2 or TRBV6-3 and TRBJ2-3; D is undetermined. Germline V lookup: CDR1 MNHEY, CDR2 SVGEGT. The ends were cut back, 4 bases at V and 3 bases at J, with 8 bases in the middle. CDR3 length: 13 amino acids. Here the CDR3 DNA reads TGTGCCAGCAGTTCCCCAGCGACAGATACGCAGTATTTT. Translated: CASSSPATDTQYF.

This clonotype was observed a few times. The chain has TRBV5-6 and TRBJ2-5; possibly TRBD2 for D (7 bases). Trimming pared 4 bases from V and 1 base from J, leaving 14 bases between. The CDR3 spans 15 residues. Germline CDR1 SGHDT, CDR2 YYEEEE. The CDR3: CASSGGGKTQETQYF. CDR3 nucleotide sequence: TGTGCCAGCAGCGGGGGGGGCAAGACCCAAGAGACCCAGTACTTC.

V is TRBV7-9 and J is TRBJ2-5, with 7 nucleotides matching TRBD2. From germline, CDR1 is SEHNR and CDR2 FQNEAQ (reference sequence). The CDR3 is made up of 14 amino acids. The J segment lost 2 bases and the V segment lost 4 bases, leaving 4 bases of the junction unmatched. The CDR3 sequence: CASSSKLAQETQYF. In DNA form, the CDR3 reads TGTGCCAGCAGCTCGAAACTAGCGCAAGAGACCCAGTACTTC.

On this clonotype: A much larger clone differs by one base, so this may be a read error. The rearrangement uses TRBV7-8 and TRBJ2-7; D gene ambiguous. CDR1 SGHVS and CDR2 FQNEAQ come from the germline V gene. The V gene lost 1 base and the J gene lost 2 bases, with 6 bases spanning the gap. The CDR3 has 13 residues. The CDR3 region is CASSLGSAYEQYF. The CDR3 nucleotides read TGTGCCAGCAGCTTAGGATCCGCCTACGAGCAGTACTTC.

The chain links TRBV14 to TRBJ2-7; no reliable D call. Trimming removed 1 base from V and 1 base from J, with 5 bases in between. The germline gives CDR1 SGHDN, CDR2 FVKESK. The CDR3 is 13 residues long. CDR3 sequence reads: CASSQVQSYEQYF. The CDR3 DNA is TGTGCCAGCAGCCAAGTTCAGTCCTACGAGCAGTACTTC.

This clonotype was counted between two and nine times. The chain combines TRBV12-3 or TRBV12-4 with TRBJ2-1, with D possibly being TRBD2 (6 bases). Trimming removed 3 bases from V and 10 bases from J, with 13 bases in between. The CDR3 sequence is 13 residues long. CDR3 nucleotides: TGTGCCAGCAGTTTTGGTACGGGAGTAGAGCAGTTCTTC. Protein sequence: CASSFGTGVEQFF.